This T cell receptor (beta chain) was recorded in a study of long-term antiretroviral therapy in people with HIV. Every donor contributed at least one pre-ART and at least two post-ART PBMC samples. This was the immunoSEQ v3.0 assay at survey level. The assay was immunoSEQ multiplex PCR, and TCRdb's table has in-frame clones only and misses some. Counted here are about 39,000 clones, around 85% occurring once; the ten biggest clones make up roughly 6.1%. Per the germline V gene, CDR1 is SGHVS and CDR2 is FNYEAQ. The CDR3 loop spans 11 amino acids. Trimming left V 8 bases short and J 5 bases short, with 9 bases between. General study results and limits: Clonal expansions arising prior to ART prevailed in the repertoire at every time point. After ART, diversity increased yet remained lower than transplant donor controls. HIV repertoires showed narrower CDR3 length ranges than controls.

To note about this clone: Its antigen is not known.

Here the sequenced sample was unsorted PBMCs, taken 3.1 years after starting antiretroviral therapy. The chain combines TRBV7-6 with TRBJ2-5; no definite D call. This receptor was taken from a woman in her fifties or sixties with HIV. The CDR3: CASALGETQYF. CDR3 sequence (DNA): TGTGCCAGCGCCTTAGGGGAGACCCAGTACTTC.